This T cell receptor (beta chain) is drawn from a study of cytomegalovirus exposure and HLA in healthy donors. Germline V lookup: CDR1 MGHRA, CDR2 YSYEKL. The CDR3 length is 14 residues. V trimming: 1 base; J trimming: 3 bases; junction bases outside the gene matches: 2. Method: immunoSEQ multiplex PCR; TCRdb's copy keeps in-frame clones and lacks some. The table has some 84,000 clones, around 90% seen once. Sample: PBMCs. The TCR sequence derives from a young man in good health and CMV-seronegative. The genes are TRBV4-1 and TRBJ2-7, with 8 bases lining up with TRBD1. In DNA, the CDR3 is TGCGCCAGCAGCCAAGGGACAGGGCTCTACGAGCAGTACTTC. This gives the protein CASSQGTGLYEQYF.